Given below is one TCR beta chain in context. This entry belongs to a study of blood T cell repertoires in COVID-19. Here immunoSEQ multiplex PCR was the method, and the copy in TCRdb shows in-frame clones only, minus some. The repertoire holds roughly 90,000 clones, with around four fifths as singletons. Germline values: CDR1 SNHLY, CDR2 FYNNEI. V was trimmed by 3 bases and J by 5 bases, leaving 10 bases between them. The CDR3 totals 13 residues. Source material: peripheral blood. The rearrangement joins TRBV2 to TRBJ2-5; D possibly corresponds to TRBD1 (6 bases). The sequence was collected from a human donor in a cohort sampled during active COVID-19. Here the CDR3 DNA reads TGTGCCAGCAGTGAGGGCAGGGGCGAGACCCAGTACTTC. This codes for CASSEGRGETQYF.